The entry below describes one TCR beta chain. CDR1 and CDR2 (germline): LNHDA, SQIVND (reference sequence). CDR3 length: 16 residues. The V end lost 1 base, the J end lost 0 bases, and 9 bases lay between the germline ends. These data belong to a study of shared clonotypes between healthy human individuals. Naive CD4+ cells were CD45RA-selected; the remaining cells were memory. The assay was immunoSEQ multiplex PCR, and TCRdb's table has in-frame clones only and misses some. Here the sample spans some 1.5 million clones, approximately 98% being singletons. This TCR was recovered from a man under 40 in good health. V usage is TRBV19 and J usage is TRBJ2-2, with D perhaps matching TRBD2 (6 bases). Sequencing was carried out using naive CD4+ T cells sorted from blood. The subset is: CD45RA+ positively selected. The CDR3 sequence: CASSIGPGANTGELFF. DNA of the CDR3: TGTGCCAGTAGTATAGGCCCGGGGGCGAACACCGGGGAGCTGTTTTTT. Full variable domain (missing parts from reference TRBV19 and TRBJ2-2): DGGITQSPKYLFRKEGQNVTLSCEQNLNHDAMYWYRQDPGQGLRLIYYSQIVNDFQKGDIAEGYSVSREKKESFPLTVTSAQKNPTAFYLCASSIGPGANTGELFFGEGSRLTVL.